This T cell receptor (beta chain) was found in a study of CD8 T cells in ankylosing spondylitis. Making the TCR beta libraries involved quantitative 5'-RACE with molecular barcodes. Each CDR3 protein gets one entry after TCRdb re-called the 5' RACE reads with MiXCR. This sample carries 150,000 to 200,000 distinct CDR3 sequences, about 18% of them seen once, and the ten largest clones take about 4.3%. This CDR3 is 14 amino acids long. Germline V gene lookup returns CDR1 MNHEY and CDR2 SMNVEV (reference sequence). V lost 3 bases and J lost 1, with 9 bases in between. Points on this clonotype: Its antigen is currently unknown.

Study-wide findings and caveats: Significantly higher representation of disease-linked clones was reported for matched ankylosing spondylitis synovial fluid. There were earlier reports of some motif variants in reactive arthritis synovial fluid and blood.

The J gene is TRBJ1-1, the V gene TRBV27, with D possibly matching TRBD1 (5 bases). The material sequenced was blood, either unsorted or a sorted T cell fraction (not recorded which). This TCR was sampled from a male donor aged 5 to 29 with ankylosing spondylitis or in good health (not recorded which). CDR3 residues: CASSFSGPNTEAFF. The CDR3 coding sequence is TGTGCCAGCAGTTTCTCAGGGCCGAACACTGAAGCTTTCTTT.